The 10 T cell receptor beta chains below come from one sample, sequenced in a study of OX40 agonist ivuxolimab in advanced cancers. Generated by immunoSEQ multiplex PCR, the TCRdb table keeps only in-frame clones and is missing some. The table includes about 58,000 clones, 91% detected once. The sample consisted of CD4+ or CD8+ T cells sorted from blood, taken in a trial of the OX40 agonist ivuxolimab. The receptors here all came from an adult with an advanced solid tumor such as melanoma, head and neck, liver or kidney cancer.

V usage is TRBV2 and J usage is TRBJ2-3; 12 nucleotides align to TRBD2. CDR1 is SNHLY, CDR2 FYNNEI, per germline. V shed 4 bases and J 3 bases; nucleotides not matched to a gene: 2. CDR3 size: 15 residues. The CDR3: CASSGTSGRTDTQYF. The CDR3 DNA sequence: TGTGCCAGCAGTGGCACTAGCGGGAGGACAGATACGCAGTATTTT.

The gene calls are TRBV9 and TRBJ2-3; no clear D. CDR1 and CDR2 from the germline V gene are SGDLS and YYNGEE. The V end was cut by 0 bases, the J end by 8 bases, with 13 bases between. CDR3 length: 14 amino acids. CDR3 in amino acids: CASSVEGYPGTQYF. The DNA for the CDR3 is TGTGCCAGCAGCGTAGAAGGTTACCCCGGTACGCAGTATTTT.

The chain employs TRBV19 and TRBJ2-7; no clear D. The CDR3 sequence is 13 residues long. The germline V gene encodes CDR1 LNHDA and CDR2 SQIVND (reference sequence). CDR3 protein: CCMGNRYSYEQYF. The CDR3 region has the DNA TGTTGTATGGGAAACAGATACTCCTACGAGCAGTACTTC.

The chain uses TRBV5-4 and TRBJ1-3, with a possible D match to TRBD1 (5 bases). V was clipped by 0 bases and J by 3 bases, with 10 bases between them. Per germline, CDR1 SGHNT and CDR2 YYREEE (reference sequence). This CDR3 is 15 amino acids long. CDR3: CASSLAGTSGNTIYF. CDR3 in DNA: TGTGCCAGCAGCTTGGCAGGGACCAGTGGAAACACCATATATTTT.

The genes are TRBV4-1 and TRBJ2-2; D gene ambiguous. The V gene's germline CDR1 is MGHRA and CDR2 YSYEKL. V lost 0 bases, J lost 6 bases, and 5 bases lay in between. This CDR3 is built from 13 residues. DNA for the CDR3: TGCGCCAGCAGCCAAGAAAAGGCCGGGGAGCTGTTTTTT. Amino acid sequence: CASSQEKAGELFF.

This clone was observed a few times. The junction and the germline gene differ at one end; a read error may be behind it. The CDR3 loop is CASSQVILGGPKECLF. The CDR3 region has the DNA TGTGCCAGCAGCCAAGTAATACTTGGAGGTCCCAAGGAATGTCTCTTT. The chain is built from TRBV14 and TRBJ1-1; D remains unclear. The CDR3 extends over 16 amino acids. The germline gives CDR1 SGHDN, CDR2 FVKESK.

DNA for the CDR3: TGTGCCATCAGTGAGTCCAGGGGGCCCGGGCAAGAGACCCAGTACTTC. Translation: CAISESRGPGQETQYF. The chain has TRBV10-3 and TRBJ2-5, with TRBD1 matching 8 bases. The length of the CDR3 is 16 residues. The V gene's germline CDR1 is ENHRY and CDR2 SYGVKD. Losses at the gene ends were 0 bases for V and 2 bases for J; bases not matched to a gene: 5.

The chain couples TRBV10-3 to TRBJ1-3; D is unclear. The CDR3 contains 15 residues. The ends were cut back, 2 bases at V and 0 bases at J, with 8 bases in the middle. Germline CDR1 reads ENHRY; CDR2 reads SYGVKD. The CDR3 sequence is CAISEGGDSGNTIYF. The CDR3 DNA reads as TGTGCCATCAGTGAGGGTGGTGACTCTGGAAACACCATATATTTT.

This clone was observed a few times. V gene TRBV18 combines with J gene TRBJ2-7, with 11 bases aligning to TRBD1. The ends lost 3 bases at V and 3 bases at J; junction bases unmatched: 4. This CDR3 is 15 amino acids long. Germline CDR1 KGHSH, CDR2 LQKENI. DNA of the CDR3: TGTGCCAGCTCACCCGGGACAGGGGGAGACTACGAGCAGTACTTC. This gives the protein CASSPGTGGDYEQYF.

The CDR3 region has the DNA TGTGCCAGCTCACCAGGGCAGAGTTACACTGAAGCTTTCTTT. The encoded protein is CASSPGQSYTEAFF. This chain links TRBV18 with TRBJ1-1, with D uncertain. Germline CDR1 is KGHSH and CDR2 is LQKENI. Between the trimmed V and J ends, which lost 2 bases and 3 bases, there was a span of 10 bases. This CDR3 comprises 14 residues.